This TCR beta chain was sequenced for a study of blood T cell repertoires in COVID-19. Measured with immunoSEQ multiplex PCR; TCRdb has only the in-frame clones, and not every one. The data hold fewer than 250,000 clones, with 70% to 85% observed a single time. The V segment lost 1 base and the J segment 2 bases; nucleotides outside the gene matches: 6. The CDR3 is made up of 16 amino acids. Germline values: CDR1 SEHNR, CDR2 FQNEAQ (reference sequence). The genes are TRBV7-9 and TRBJ1-2; TRBD1 aligns across 8 bases. This receptor was obtained from a woman in her thirties who had recovered from COVID-19. Sequencing was done on a sample of PBMCs or T cells enriched from blood (not recorded which). The DNA of the CDR3 is TGTGCCAGCAGCTTAGAGGGACAGGAGCTCAACTATGGCTACACCTTC. Translation: CASSLEGQELNYGYTF.